This T cell receptor (beta chain) was found in a study of shared clonotypes between healthy human individuals. Libraries were prepared by immunoSEQ multiplex PCR; TCRdb keeps only in-frame clonotypes and omits some of them. There are 300,000 to 400,000 clones in the sample; around 72% occur only once, and approximately 10% lies in the top ten. This CDR3 has 13 residues. Deletions cut 4 bases from V and 2 bases from J, with 9 bases between. CDR1 SGHRS and CDR2 YFSETQ come from the germline V gene. Sequencing was done on a sample of memory CD4+ T cells sorted from blood. As to subset: CD45RA-negative fraction. The receptor's source is a man younger than 45 in good health. The chain employs TRBV5-1 and TRBJ2-5; D not resolved. CDR3 DNA sequence: TGCGCCAGCAGCGCCCAAAATCAAGAGACCCAGTACTTC. Its translation is CASSAQNQETQYF.